These 21 T cell receptor beta chains were all obtained from the same sample, sequenced in a study of cytomegalovirus exposure and HLA in healthy donors. 13 Jbeta primers and 60 Vbeta primers were used for the PCR. The table came from immunoSEQ multiplex PCR; TCRdb's copy has only in-frame clones and leaves some out. The sample contains under 150,000 clones, roughly 80% of which appear only once. The sequencing sample was made of PBMCs. The receptors come from a woman in her 40s in good health and CMV-seronegative.

This chain links TRBV7-9 with TRBJ1-2; 11 bases are a match to TRBD1. V was pared by 4 bases and J by 4 bases, with 5 bases of the junction left unmatched. CDR1 SEHNR and CDR2 FQNEAQ come from the germline V gene (reference sequence). This CDR3 region has 15 residues. The CDR3 protein is CASSSRDRGVYGYTF. The CDR3 DNA sequence: TGTGCCAGCAGCTCCCGGGACAGGGGGGTCTATGGCTACACCTTC.

The chain has TRBV5-6 and TRBJ2-3; 7 nucleotides line up with TRBD2. This CDR3 is 15 amino acids long. Germline V CDR1 and CDR2: SGHDT, YYEEEE. V gave up 0 bases and J gave up 4 bases; unmatched junction bases: 5. The CDR3 sequence is CASSLGGEGPDTQYF. CDR3 coding DNA: TGTGCCAGCAGCTTGGGTGGGGAGGGGCCAGATACGCAGTATTTT.

The chain has TRBV7-3 and TRBJ2-2, with a weak D call TRBD1 (5 bases). CDR1 and CDR2 (germline): SGHTA, FQGTGA. The CDR3 is 14 residues long. V shed 4 bases and J shed 4 bases, with 10 bases lying between them. CDR3 in amino acids: CASSWQGGTGELFF. In nucleotides, the CDR3 is TGTGCCAGCAGCTGGCAGGGCGGCACCGGGGAGCTGTTTTTT.

The J gene is TRBJ2-7, the V gene TRBV13; tentative D call: TRBD1 (6 bases). The CDR3 contains 15 residues. Germline assignment: CDR1 PRHDT and CDR2 FYEKMQ (reference sequence). Trimming left V 5 bases short and J 1 base short, with 15 bases between. CDR3 region: CASSARTALSYEQYF. The CDR3 DNA reads TGTGCCAGCAGCGCCCGGACAGCGCTTTCCTACGAGCAGTACTTC.

V and J are TRBV29-1 and TRBJ1-2; 7 positions match TRBD1. Germline trimming cut 4 bases from V and 4 bases from J; bases unmatched to any gene: 9. Germline values: CDR1 SQVTM, CDR2 ANQGSEA. The CDR3 extends over 14 amino acids. CDR3 bases: TGCAGCGTTGTTTCAGCCGGACAGGTCTATGGCTACACCTTC. It codes for CSVVSAGQVYGYTF.

The chain recombines TRBV19 with TRBJ1-5, with TRBD1 identical over 10 bases. V was clipped by 6 bases and J by 6 bases; unmatched bases: 5. Germline assignment: CDR1 LNHDA and CDR2 SQIVND (reference sequence). This CDR3 is 14 amino acids long. CDR3: CASRGQGTLQPQHF. CDR3 nucleotide sequence: TGTGCCAGTAGGGGACAGGGGACCCTTCAGCCCCAGCATTTT.

This clone occurred a few times. This chain uses TRBV19 with TRBJ1-5; tentative D call: TRBD1 (6 bases). V lost 6 bases to trimming and J lost 6 bases, with 15 bases between them. CDR1 is LNHDA, CDR2 SQIVND, per germline (reference sequence). This CDR3 contains 14 residues. In DNA form, the CDR3 reads TGTGCCAGTAGCCAACAGGGCGGGAGTCAGCCCCAGCATTTT. This sequence encodes CASSQQGGSQPQHF.

The chain carries TRBV2 and TRBJ1-4, with no clear D. Germline V CDR1 and CDR2: SNHLY, FYNNEI. The V end was cut by 5 bases, the J end by 4 bases, with 11 bases between. There are 14 residues in the CDR3. CDR3 in amino acids: CASSPVEFNEKLFF. The CDR3 coding sequence is TGTGCCAGCAGTCCGGTCGAATTTAATGAAAAACTGTTTTTT.

The chain recombines TRBV7-6 with TRBJ2-7; TRBD2 matches 10 bases. From germline, CDR1 is SGHVS and CDR2 FNYEAQ. The CDR3 covers 14 residues. V gave up 1 base and J gave up 7 bases; unmatched junction bases: 4. CDR3 sequence: CASSLVLAGAEQYF. CDR3 coding DNA: TGTGCCAGCAGCTTAGTCCTAGCGGGGGCAGAGCAGTACTTC.

This chain joins TRBV29-1 and TRBJ2-1, with 7 bases matching TRBD2. V dropped 0 bases and J dropped 4; count of bases not matched to a gene: 6. The CDR3 is 15 residues long. Germline CDR1 reads SQVTM; CDR2 reads ANQGSEA. In DNA form, the CDR3 reads TGCAGCGTTGAAGATCTGGCGGGAGTTTACAATGAGCAGTTCTTC. This sequence encodes CSVEDLAGVYNEQFF.

This sequence joins TRBV7-8 and TRBJ2-5, with 8 nucleotides matching TRBD2. V trimming: 4 bases; J trimming: 4 bases; junction bases outside the gene matches: 5. From germline, CDR1 is SGHVS and CDR2 FQNEAQ. The CDR3 consists of 14 residues. The CDR3 region has the DNA TGTGCCAGCAGCTCTACCGGGGGGGCAGAGACCCAGTACTTC. Protein sequence: CASSSTGGAETQYF.

This clone was seen a few times. The chain joins TRBV6-1 to TRBJ2-7, with 7 bases matching TRBD1. The V gene end was trimmed by 1 base and the J gene end by 6 bases; junction bases not matched to a gene: 6. Germline loops: CDR1 MNHNS, CDR2 SASEGT. CDR3 length equals 14 residues. The CDR3 DNA reads as TGTGCCAGCAGTGAAGAGGGGGCTTGGGGCGAGCAGTACTTC. Translation: CASSEEGAWGEQYF.

This clone was counted between two and nine times. This chain connects TRBV5-1 to TRBJ1-4; the D gene is possibly TRBD1 (6 bases). V lost 4 bases to trimming and J lost 5 bases, with 12 bases between them. In germline, CDR1 is SGHRS, CDR2 YFSETQ. The CDR3 has 14 residues. CDR3 bases: TGCGCCAGCAGCAAGACACAGGGCAATGAAAAACTGTTTTTT. It specifies CASSKTQGNEKLFF.

This chain links TRBV28 with TRBJ2-7, with TRBD2 as a possible D gene (6 bases). The CDR3 covers 14 residues. Germline V CDR1 and CDR2: MDHEN, SYDVKM. Trimming removed 5 bases at V and 3 bases at J, with 14 bases between. The CDR3 region has the DNA TGTGCCAGCAGTCCCCGCCCTAGCGACTACGAGCAGTACTTC. This encodes CASSPRPSDYEQYF.

V is TRBV28 and J is TRBJ1-2, with D perhaps TRBD1 (6 bases). V lost 3 bases to trimming and J lost 6 bases, with 14 bases between them. The CDR3 has 14 amino acids. Looked up from germline, CDR1 is MDHEN and CDR2 is SYDVKM. DNA of the CDR3: TGTGCCAGCAGTTTTCTGGGGGCTAATGATGGCTACACCTTC. Amino acid sequence: CASSFLGANDGYTF.

The V and J genes are TRBV4-2 and TRBJ2-2; a weak D match, TRBD1 (5 bases). Trimming left V 3 bases short and J 1 base short, with 9 bases between. CDR3 length: 15 residues. Germline V CDR1 and CDR2: LGHNA, YNFKEQ. The CDR3 DNA is TGTGCCAGCAGCCATCCACAGGAGAACACCGGGGAGCTGTTTTTT. Protein: CASSHPQENTGELFF.

The chain links TRBV5-4 to TRBJ2-7, with 11 bases aligning to TRBD2. This CDR3 region has 18 residues. J gave up 1 base and V 2 bases, and 11 bases lay outside the gene matches. Looked up from germline, CDR1 is SGHNT and CDR2 is YYREEE (reference sequence). The chain's CDR3 is CASSFGGSVAGGSYEQYF. The DNA for the CDR3 is TGTGCCAGCAGCTTTGGAGGGAGTGTAGCGGGAGGGTCCTACGAGCAGTACTTC.

The genes are TRBV10-3 and TRBJ1-5; D not certain. The CDR3 covers 16 residues. Trimming took 6 bases from V and 6 from J, leaving 21 bases between them. The germline V gene encodes CDR1 ENHRY and CDR2 SYGVKD. CDR3 protein: CAISPSSPGIGQPQHF. The CDR3 DNA reads TGTGCCATCAGCCCCTCCAGCCCCGGGATTGGTCAGCCCCAGCATTTT.

The chain carries TRBV29-1 and TRBJ2-1, with 8 bases identical to TRBD1. The CDR3 is made up of 13 amino acids. Germline V gene sequence: CDR1 SQVTM, CDR2 ANQGSEA. V dropped 4 bases and J dropped 7; count of bases not matched to a gene: 6. This CDR3 is CSVGQGAKNEQFF. The CDR3 DNA follows: TGCAGCGTTGGGCAGGGGGCTAAGAATGAGCAGTTCTTC.

This clone was observed a few times. V and J are TRBV6-5 and TRBJ2-7, with D uncertain. This CDR3 is 15 amino acids long. CDR1 is MNHEY and CDR2 is SVGAGI in the germline V gene. Trimming pared 4 bases from V and 6 bases from J, leaving 19 bases between. This CDR3 is CASSLEVPPRSEQYF. CDR3 DNA: TGTGCCAGCAGTTTAGAGGTCCCCCCAAGATCCGAGCAGTACTTC.

The chain combines TRBV2 with TRBJ2-2, with 8 bases lining up with TRBD1. The CDR3 has 17 residues. The V gene end was trimmed by 10 bases and the J gene end by 6 bases; junction bases not matched to a gene: 19. Germline V gene sequence: CDR1 SNHLY, CDR2 FYNNEI. For the CDR3, the DNA is TGTGCCAACCTCTTAATAGACGGGACAGGCGGCGCCGGGGAGCTGTTTTTT. Its protein is CANLLIDGTGGAGELFF.